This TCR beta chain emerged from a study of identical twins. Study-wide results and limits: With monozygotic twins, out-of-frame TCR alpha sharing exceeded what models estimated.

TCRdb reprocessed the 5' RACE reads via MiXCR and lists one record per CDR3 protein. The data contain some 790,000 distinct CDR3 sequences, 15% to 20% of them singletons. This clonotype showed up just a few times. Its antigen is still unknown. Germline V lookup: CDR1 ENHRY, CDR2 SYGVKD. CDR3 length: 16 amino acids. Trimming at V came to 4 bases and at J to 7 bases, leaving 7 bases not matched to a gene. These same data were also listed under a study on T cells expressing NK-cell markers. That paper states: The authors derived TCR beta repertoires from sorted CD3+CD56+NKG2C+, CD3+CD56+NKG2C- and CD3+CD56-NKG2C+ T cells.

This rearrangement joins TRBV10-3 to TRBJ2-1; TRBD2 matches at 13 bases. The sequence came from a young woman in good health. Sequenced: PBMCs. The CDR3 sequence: CAISATSGGATNEQFF. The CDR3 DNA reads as TGTGCCATCAGTGCCACTAGCGGGGGGGCTACAAATGAGCAGTTCTTC.